This T cell receptor beta chain was found in a study of T cells in Graves' hyperthyroidism and ophthalmopathy (dated by TCRdb to the late 2010s). As for the study more broadly: To identify TCR V-J signatures that set the groups apart, the researchers used a discovery cohort of about a hundred patients, made up of 40 to 45 with Graves' ophthalmopathy and 57 with stable Graves' hyperthyroidism. After sampling, hyperthyroidism patients received methimazole starting at 30 mg daily, and ophthalmopathy patients received high-dose intravenous methylprednisolone. An independent validation cohort of fewer than 20 hyperthyroidism patients and approximately 17 patients who later progressed to ophthalmopathy tested prospective prediction of ophthalmopathy. In about 6 Graves' hyperthyroidism patients, the study also compared T-cell repertoires from thyroid tissue with T-cell repertoires from blood. According to the paper, TCR Vbeta CDR3 sequencing was carried out on 135 peripheral blood samples, which came from fewer than 50 ophthalmopathy, under 85 hyperthyroidism and about 17 progressor patients. The 100 discovery patients were randomly split 7:3 into training and test sets. What the authors observed across the whole study: In cross-validation, a model built on a 13 V-J signature told ophthalmopathy apart from stable hyperthyroidism with approximately 90% sensitivity and roughly 82% specificity, and in testing the same model reached 80%/75%. During validation, the model predicted progression to ophthalmopathy a median of about 6.5 months ahead of onset, with around 65% sensitivity and more than 72% specificity. Sample size was not statistically predetermined, and blinding of investigators to group allocation was not performed. Blood samples also contained most of the expanded thyroid clonotypes (frequency above 0.001), which suggests that blood repertoires may reflect thyroid immune responses.

Turning to this clonotype: Its antigen has not been determined. Nothing much larger sits one base from this clone, and base qualities are not available.

The TCR beta CDR3 regions were amplified from RNA transcripts. The first round of RT-PCR for the TCR CDR3 was performed with the HTBI primer set and the Qiagen OneStep RT-PCR kit. A second multiplex PCR round built the libraries, followed by size selection and purification. Sequencing of the libraries was done on an Illumina HiSeq2000 using paired-end 100 bp reads. The published analysis was carried out like this. SOAPnuke was used to process the raw data, throwing out any read that contained adapters or uncalled bases, had a mean Phred below 15, or lacked an exact constant-primer or identifier match. COPE v1.2.5 was used to merge high-quality paired reads, and clonotypes were defined as unique nucleotide sequences. Clonotypes were aligned to IMGT TRBV, TRBD and TRBJ reference segments using MiTCR v1.1. The analysis included only V-J combinations with a frequency above 0.0001, which together covered around 99% of the repertoires. The TCS score was defined as F50 (clonal expansion) divided by E x V (chaos), with BLOSUM62-based TCRdist calculated between CDR3 peptides within each V-J. Welch's t-statistics and random forest reduced just over 500 V-J features to some 14, which were used in a naive Bayes classifier (R e1071). The similarity between thyroid and blood repertoires was quantified using the Morisita-Horn index. TCRdb cleaned the public reads at Q25 with fastp, built clones with MiXCR and kept in-frame beta chains. Each CDR3 protein gets just one entry, which takes the most common genes and DNA from the rows behind it. The V and J calls and clone size come from TCRdb's table, not from the authors' own analysis. Within this sample are hundreds of thousands of distinct CDR3 sequences, with about 45% of them counted one time only. Of the sample, roughly 6.5% falls within the top ten clones.

Patients with uncontrolled infections, other autoimmune diseases, pregnancy or lactation were excluded. Diagnoses relied on clinical symptoms, serum thyroxine and TRAb, thyroid ultrasound and orbital computed tomography. Total RNA was extracted with Trizol reagent, and quality was checked on an Agilent 2100 Bioanalyzer. Sequencing was performed on peripheral blood or thyroid tissue (not recorded which). This TCR was sampled from an adult man with Graves' disease, either hyperthyroidism or ophthalmopathy (not recorded which).

The DNA is TGTGCCAGCAGCTTAGAAACCGTCTCTGGAAACACCATATATTTT. It codes for CASSLETVSGNTIYF. The chain uses TRBV7-2 and TRBJ1-3, with an unclear D gene assignment. Taken from the germline V gene, the CDR1 and CDR2 loops are SGHTA and FQGNSA. V is shortened by 1 base, J by 0 bases, and the region joining them spans 7 bases. The CDR3, from cysteine to phenylalanine, totals 15 residues. The only DNA kept is the CDR3, 45 bases in frame from the first base.